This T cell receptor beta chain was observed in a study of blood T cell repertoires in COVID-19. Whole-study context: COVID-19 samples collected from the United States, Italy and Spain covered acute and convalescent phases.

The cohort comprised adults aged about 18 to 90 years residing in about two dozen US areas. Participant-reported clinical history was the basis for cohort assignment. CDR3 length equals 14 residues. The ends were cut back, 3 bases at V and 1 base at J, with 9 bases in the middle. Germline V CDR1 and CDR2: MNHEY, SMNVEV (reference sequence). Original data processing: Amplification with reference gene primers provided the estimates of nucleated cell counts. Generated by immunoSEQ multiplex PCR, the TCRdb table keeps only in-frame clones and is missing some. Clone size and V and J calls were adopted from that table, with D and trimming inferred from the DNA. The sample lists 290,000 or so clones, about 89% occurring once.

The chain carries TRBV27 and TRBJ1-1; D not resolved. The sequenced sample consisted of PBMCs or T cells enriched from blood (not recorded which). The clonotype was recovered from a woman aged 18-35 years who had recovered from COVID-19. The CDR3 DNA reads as TGTGCCAGCAGTTTCCTAACGGGGAACACTGAAGCTTTCTTT. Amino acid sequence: CASSFLTGNTEAFF.